This TCR beta chain was retrieved from a study of blood T cell repertoires in COVID-19. The overall study: The United States, Italy and Spain provided the acute and convalescent COVID-19 samples.

The germline CDR1 and CDR2 sequences are SGDLS and YYNGEE. This CDR3 comprises 15 residues. J lost 3 bases, V lost 0 bases, and 3 bases had no gene match. Using immunoSEQ multiplex PCR, the repertoire was profiled, and TCRdb retains in-frame clones only, with some absent. Of 500,000 or so clones listed, about nine tenths are singletons. The source of this sequence is a woman aged 18-30 years who had recovered from COVID-19. V is TRBV9 and J is TRBJ2-1; 7 nucleotides agree with TRBD1. The specimen was PBMCs or T cells enriched from blood (not recorded which). This CDR3 is CASSVGGGDYNEQFF. CDR3 in DNA: TGTGCCAGCAGCGTAGGAGGGGGCGACTACAATGAGCAGTTCTTC.